This T cell receptor beta chain is from a study of blood T cell repertoires in COVID-19. The wider study: Samples taken during acute and convalescent COVID-19 were collected in the United States, Italy and Spain. PBMCs, B-cell-depleted T cells, or T cells were the source of the cDNA or gDNA that made up the material.

As originally analysed: Reference gene primer amplification yielded estimated nucleated cell counts. The repertoire was sequenced with immunoSEQ multiplex PCR; TCRdb's copy has only in-frame clones and lacks some. That table supplies the V and J calls and clone size; D and trimming were determined from the DNA. Of more than 90,000 clones listed, roughly three quarters were seen once; the top ten hold roughly a tenth. Germline values: CDR1 SGHRS, CDR2 YFSETQ. The CDR3 spans 20 residues. V lost 4 bases, J lost 6 bases, and 19 bases stayed unmatched. The sequence came from a woman at least 80 years old with acute or convalescent COVID-19. Sample: peripheral blood. This chain uses TRBV5-1 with TRBJ2-2, with 12 bases matching TRBD2. CDR3: CASSPRPPLAGGYSAGELFF. In DNA, the CDR3 is TGCGCCAGCAGCCCCCGCCCCCCGCTAGCGGGGGGGTATTCGGCCGGGGAGCTGTTTTTT.